Shown below are 3 T cell receptor beta chains from a single sample sequenced in a study of blood T cell repertoires in COVID-19. Assay: immunoSEQ multiplex PCR; the TCRdb copy retains only in-frame clones and omits some. Of roughly 110,000 clones in the sample, 65% to 75% were seen once. Sequenced sample: peripheral blood. Receptors were obtained from a human donor with acute or convalescent COVID-19. The donor label of this sample is uncertain.

This rearrangement joins TRBV7-3 to TRBJ2-3; 11 bases map to TRBD2. This CDR3 is 15 amino acids long. V trimming: 5 bases; J trimming: 5 bases; junction bases outside the gene matches: 6. Germline assignment: CDR1 SGHTA and CDR2 FQGTGA. The CDR3 DNA is TGTGCCAGCAGCCATAGCGGGGGGGCCGGAGATACGCAGTATTTT. As protein: CASSHSGGAGDTQYF.

The chain couples TRBV5-5 to TRBJ2-7; possibly TRBD2 for D (7 bases). The V gene lost 3 bases and the J gene lost 7 bases, with 17 bases spanning the gap. CDR1 and CDR2 from the germline V gene are SGHKS and YYEKEE (reference sequence). The CDR3 extends over 14 amino acids. Here the CDR3 reads CASSYLRGGVEQYV. CDR3 in DNA: TGTGCCAGCAGCTACCTACGAGGGGGGGTTGAGCAGTACGTC.

The CDR3 protein is CSVSKQGGVSEKLFF. The CDR3 DNA is TGCAGCGTTTCCAAACAGGGGGGGGTTTCGGAAAAACTGTTTTTT. The chain uses TRBV29-1 and TRBJ1-4; 8 bases fit TRBD1. The germline V gene has CDR1 SQVTM and CDR2 ANQGSEA. The CDR3 length is 15 residues. The V gene end was trimmed by 5 bases and the J gene end by 8 bases; junction bases not matched to a gene: 13.